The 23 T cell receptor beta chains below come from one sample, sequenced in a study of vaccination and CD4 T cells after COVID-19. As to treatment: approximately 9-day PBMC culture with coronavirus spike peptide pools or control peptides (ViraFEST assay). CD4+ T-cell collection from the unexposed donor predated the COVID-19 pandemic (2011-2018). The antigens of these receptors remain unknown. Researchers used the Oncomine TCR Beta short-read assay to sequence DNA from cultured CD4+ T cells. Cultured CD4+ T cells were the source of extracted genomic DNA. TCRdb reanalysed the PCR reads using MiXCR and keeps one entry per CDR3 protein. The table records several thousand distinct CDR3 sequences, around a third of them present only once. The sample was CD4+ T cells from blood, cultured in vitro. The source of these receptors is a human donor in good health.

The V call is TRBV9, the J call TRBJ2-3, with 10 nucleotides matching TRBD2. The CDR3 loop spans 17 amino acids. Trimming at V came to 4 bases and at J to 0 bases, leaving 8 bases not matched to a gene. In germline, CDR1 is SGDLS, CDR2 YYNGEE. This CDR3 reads CASSLRTSGTSTDTQYF. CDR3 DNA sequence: TGTGCCAGCAGCCTAAGGACTAGCGGCACTAGCACAGATACGCAGTATTTT.

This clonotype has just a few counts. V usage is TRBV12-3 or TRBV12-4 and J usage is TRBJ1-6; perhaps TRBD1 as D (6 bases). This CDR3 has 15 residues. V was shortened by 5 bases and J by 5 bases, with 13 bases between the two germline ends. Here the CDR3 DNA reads TGTGCCAGCAGTCCCGGAGGGGGGAATAATTCACCCCTCCACTTT. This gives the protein CASSPGGGNNSPLHF.

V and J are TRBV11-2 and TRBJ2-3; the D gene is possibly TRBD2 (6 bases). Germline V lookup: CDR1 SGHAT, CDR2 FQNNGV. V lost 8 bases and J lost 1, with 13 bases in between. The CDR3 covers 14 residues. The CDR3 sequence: CASGGEERTDTQYF. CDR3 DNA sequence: TGTGCCAGCGGAGGGGAGGAGCGCACAGATACGCAGTATTTT.

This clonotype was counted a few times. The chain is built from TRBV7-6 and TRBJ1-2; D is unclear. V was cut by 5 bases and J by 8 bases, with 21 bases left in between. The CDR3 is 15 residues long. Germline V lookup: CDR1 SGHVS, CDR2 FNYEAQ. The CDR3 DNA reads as TGTGCCAGCAGCCGCCGGACCGCCGACTCGGGGGGCTACACCTTC. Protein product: CASSRRTADSGGYTF. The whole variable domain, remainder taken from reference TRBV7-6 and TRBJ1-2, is GAGVSQSPRYKVTKRGQDVALRCDPISGHVSLYWYRQALGQGPEFLTYFNYEAQQDKSGLPNDRFSAERPEGSISTLTIQRTEQRDSAMYRCASSRRTADSGGYTFGSGTRLTVV.

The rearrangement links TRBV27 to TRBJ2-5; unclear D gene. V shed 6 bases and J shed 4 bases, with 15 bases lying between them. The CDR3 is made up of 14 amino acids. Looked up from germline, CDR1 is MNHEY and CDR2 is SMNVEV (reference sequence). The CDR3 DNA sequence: TGTGCCAGCAGCTCCGATATAAGCCCAGAGACCCAGTACTTC. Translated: CASSSDISPETQYF.

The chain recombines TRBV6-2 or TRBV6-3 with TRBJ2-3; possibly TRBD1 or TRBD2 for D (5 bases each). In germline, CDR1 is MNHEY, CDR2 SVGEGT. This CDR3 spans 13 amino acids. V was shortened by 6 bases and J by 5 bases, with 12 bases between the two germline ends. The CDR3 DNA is TGTGCCAGCAGGGGGACGAGCGGAGATACGCAGTATTTT. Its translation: CASRGTSGDTQYF.

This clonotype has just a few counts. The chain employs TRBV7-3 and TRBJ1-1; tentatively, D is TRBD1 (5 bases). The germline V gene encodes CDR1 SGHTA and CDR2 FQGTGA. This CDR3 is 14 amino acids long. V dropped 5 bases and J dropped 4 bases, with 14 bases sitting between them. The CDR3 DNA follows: TGTGCCAGCAGCCAAGGACGGGGGAGCACTGAAGCTTTCTTT. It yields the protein CASSQGRGSTEAFF.

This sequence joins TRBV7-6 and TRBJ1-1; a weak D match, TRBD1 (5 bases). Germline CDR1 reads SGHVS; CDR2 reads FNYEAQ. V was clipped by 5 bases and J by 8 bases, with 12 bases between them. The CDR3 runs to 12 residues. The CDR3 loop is CASSRDGVEAFF. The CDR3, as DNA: TGTGCCAGCAGCCGGGACGGAGTAGAAGCTTTCTTT.

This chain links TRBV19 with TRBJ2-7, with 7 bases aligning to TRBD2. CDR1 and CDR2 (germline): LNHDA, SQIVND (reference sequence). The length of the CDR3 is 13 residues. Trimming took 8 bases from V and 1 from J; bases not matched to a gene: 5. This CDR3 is CASGAGLSYEQYF. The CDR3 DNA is TGTGCCAGTGGAGCGGGACTTTCCTACGAGCAGTACTTC.

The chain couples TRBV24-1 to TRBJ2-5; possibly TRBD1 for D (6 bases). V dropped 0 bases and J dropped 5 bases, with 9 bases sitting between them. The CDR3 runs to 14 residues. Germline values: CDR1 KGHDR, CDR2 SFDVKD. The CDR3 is CATSDLLQGETQYF. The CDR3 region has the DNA TGTGCCACCAGTGATTTGTTGCAGGGGGAGACCCAGTACTTC.

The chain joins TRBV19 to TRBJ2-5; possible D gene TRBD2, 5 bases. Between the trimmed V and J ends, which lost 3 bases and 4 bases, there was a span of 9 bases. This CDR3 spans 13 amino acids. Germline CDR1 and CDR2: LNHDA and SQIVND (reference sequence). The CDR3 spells CASSIGRAETQYF. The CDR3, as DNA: TGTGCCAGTAGTATCGGGCGGGCAGAGACCCAGTACTTC.

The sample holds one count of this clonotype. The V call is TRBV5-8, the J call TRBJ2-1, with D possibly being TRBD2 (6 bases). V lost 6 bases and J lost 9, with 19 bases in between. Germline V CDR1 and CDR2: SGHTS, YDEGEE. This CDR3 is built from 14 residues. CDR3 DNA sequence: TGTGCCAGCACCCGCCAGGCGGGGAGAACTGAGCAGTTCTTC. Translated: CASTRQAGRTEQFF.

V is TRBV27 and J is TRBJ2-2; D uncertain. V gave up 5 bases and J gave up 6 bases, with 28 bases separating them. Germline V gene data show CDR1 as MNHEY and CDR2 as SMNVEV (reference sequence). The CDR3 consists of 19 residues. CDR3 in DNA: TGTGCCAGCAGTCCCTACGTTTTCAACGATAACCATGGGGCCGGGGAGCTGTTTTTT. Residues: CASSPYVFNDNHGAGELFF.

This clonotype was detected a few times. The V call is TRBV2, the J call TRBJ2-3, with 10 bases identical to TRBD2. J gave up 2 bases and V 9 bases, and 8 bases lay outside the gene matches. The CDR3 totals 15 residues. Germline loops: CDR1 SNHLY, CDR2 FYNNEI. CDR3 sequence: CASKPLAGATDTQYF. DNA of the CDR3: TGTGCCAGTAAACCCCTAGCGGGAGCCACAGATACGCAGTATTTT.

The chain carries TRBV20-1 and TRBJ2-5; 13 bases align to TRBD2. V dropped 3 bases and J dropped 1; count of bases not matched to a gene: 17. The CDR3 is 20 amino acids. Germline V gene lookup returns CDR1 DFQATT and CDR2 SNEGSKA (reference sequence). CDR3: CSASGLGGLAGEGVQETQYF. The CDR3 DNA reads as TGCAGTGCTAGCGGGTTGGGCGGACTAGCGGGAGAGGGCGTCCAAGAGACCCAGTACTTC.

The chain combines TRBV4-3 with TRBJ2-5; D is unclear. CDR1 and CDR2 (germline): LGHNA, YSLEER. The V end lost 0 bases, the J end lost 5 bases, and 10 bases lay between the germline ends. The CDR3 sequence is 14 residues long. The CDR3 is CASSQEFLVETQYF. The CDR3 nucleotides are TGCGCCAGCAGCCAAGAGTTCCTAGTCGAGACCCAGTACTTC.

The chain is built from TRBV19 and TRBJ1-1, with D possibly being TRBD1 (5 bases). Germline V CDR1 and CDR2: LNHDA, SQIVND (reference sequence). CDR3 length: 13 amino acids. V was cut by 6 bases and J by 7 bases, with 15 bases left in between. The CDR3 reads CASSVDSRIEAFF. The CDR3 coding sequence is TGTGCCAGTAGCGTTGACAGTCGAATTGAAGCTTTCTTT.

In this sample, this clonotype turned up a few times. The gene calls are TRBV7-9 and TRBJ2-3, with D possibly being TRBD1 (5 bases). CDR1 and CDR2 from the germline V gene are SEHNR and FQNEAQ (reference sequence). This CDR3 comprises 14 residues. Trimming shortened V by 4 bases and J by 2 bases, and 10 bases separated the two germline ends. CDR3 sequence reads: CASSSEGHTDTQYF. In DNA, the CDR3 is TGTGCCAGCAGCTCCGAAGGACACACAGATACGCAGTATTTT.

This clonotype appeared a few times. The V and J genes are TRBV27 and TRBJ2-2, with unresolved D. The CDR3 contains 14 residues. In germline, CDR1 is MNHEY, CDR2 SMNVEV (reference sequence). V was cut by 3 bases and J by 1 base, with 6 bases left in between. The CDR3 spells CASSFIRNTGELFF. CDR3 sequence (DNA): TGTGCCAGCAGTTTCATTAGGAACACCGGGGAGCTGTTTTTT.

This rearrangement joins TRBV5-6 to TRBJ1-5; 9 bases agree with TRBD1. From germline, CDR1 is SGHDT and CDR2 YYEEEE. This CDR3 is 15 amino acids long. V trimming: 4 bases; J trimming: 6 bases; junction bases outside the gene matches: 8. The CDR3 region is CASSRGRTGVQPQHF. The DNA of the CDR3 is TGTGCCAGCAGCCGAGGGAGGACAGGGGTTCAGCCCCAGCATTTT.

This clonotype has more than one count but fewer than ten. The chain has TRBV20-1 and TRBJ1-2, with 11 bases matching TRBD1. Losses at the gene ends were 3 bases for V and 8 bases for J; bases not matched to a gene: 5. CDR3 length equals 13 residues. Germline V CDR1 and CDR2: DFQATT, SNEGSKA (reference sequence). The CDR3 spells CSARLDRGRGYTF. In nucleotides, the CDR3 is TGCAGTGCTAGGTTGGACAGGGGGCGCGGCTACACCTTC.

CDR3: CASSLILAGGNEQFF. CDR3 DNA: TGTGCCAGCAGCTTGATACTAGCGGGAGGAAATGAGCAGTTCTTC. The chain recombines TRBV7-2 with TRBJ2-1; 12 bases align to TRBD2. The V and J ends lost 3 bases and 7 bases, in that order; junction bases with no gene match: 4. Germline V gene sequence: CDR1 SGHTA, CDR2 FQGNSA. CDR3 length equals 15 residues.

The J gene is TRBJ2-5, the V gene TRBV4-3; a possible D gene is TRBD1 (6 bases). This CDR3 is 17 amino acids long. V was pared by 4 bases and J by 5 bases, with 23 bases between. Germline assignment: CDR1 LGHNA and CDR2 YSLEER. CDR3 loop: CASSRNGLQGIEETQYF. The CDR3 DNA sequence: TGCGCCAGCAGCCGAAATGGGCTACAGGGAATCGAGGAGACCCAGTACTTC.